Below, one T cell receptor (beta chain) is given with its context. Its antigen is unknown. Template material for amplifying TCR beta CDR3 regions consisted of RNA transcripts. The HTBI primer set drove a first-round RT-PCR of the TCR CDR3. TCRdb reprocessed the multiplex PCR reads via MiXCR and lists one record per CDR3 protein. The sample has approximately 690,000 distinct CDR3 sequences, 20% seen once; the top ten hold about 35%. This entry comes from a study of T cells in Graves' hyperthyroidism and ophthalmopathy. Study-level findings and limits: Ophthalmopathy was told apart from stable hyperthyroidism by a 13 V-J model.

The J segment lost 5 bases and the V segment lost 9 bases, leaving 1 base of the junction unmatched. The germline V gene encodes CDR1 SGDLS and CDR2 YYNGEE. CDR3 length: 12 amino acids. The sequenced material came from blood. This chain links TRBV9 with TRBJ2-2; 10 nucleotides align to TRBD1. The TCR was taken from a man aged 30-40 years with Graves' ophthalmopathy. Here the CDR3 reads CATGQGTGELFF. The DNA of the CDR3 is TGTGCCACGGGACAGGGGACCGGGGAGCTGTTTTTT.